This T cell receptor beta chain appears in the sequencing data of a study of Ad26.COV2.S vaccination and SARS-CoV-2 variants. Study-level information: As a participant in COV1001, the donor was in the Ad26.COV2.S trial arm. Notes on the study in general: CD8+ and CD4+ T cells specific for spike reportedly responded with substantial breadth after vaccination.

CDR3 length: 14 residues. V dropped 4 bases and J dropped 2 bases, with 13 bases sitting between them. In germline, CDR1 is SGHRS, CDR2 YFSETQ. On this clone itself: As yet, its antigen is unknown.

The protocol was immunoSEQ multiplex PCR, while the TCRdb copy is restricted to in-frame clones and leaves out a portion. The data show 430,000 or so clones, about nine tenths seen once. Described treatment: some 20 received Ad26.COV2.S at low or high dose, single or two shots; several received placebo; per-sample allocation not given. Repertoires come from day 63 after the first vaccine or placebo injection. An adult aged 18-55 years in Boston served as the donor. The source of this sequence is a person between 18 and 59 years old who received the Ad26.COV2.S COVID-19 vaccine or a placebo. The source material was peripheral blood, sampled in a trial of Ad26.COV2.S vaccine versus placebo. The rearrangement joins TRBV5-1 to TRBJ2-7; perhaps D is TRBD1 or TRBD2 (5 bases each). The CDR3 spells CASSPRDGTYEQYF. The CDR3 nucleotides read TGCGCCAGCAGCCCCAGGGACGGGACCTACGAGCAGTACTTC.